This passage covers 3 T cell receptor beta chains from one sample sequenced in a study of glioma-infiltrating T cells after dendritic cell vaccination (dated by TCRdb to 2016 to 2017). The library was produced with the immunoSEQ multiplex PCR assay. Entries here come from immuneACCESS through TCRdb and include only in-frame sequences with V and J called. Some clones fail to appear in such tables; in the studies checked, an unresolved V gene covers under half of the shortfall, and the cause of the remainder is unknown. In this sample the table shows roughly 90,000 clones, around 84% of which occur a single time. Of the sample, around 14% is held by the ten largest clones. The source material was blood, sampled before dendritic cell vaccination. These receptors all stem from a human donor with glioblastoma.

The count of this clone is one. V usage is TRBV5-6 and J usage is TRBJ1-1; 8 nucleotides agree with TRBD1. CDR1 SGHDT and CDR2 YYEEEE come from the germline V gene. The ends lost 3 bases at V and 10 bases at J; junction bases unmatched: 8. The CDR3 covers 13 residues. CDR3 DNA sequence: TGTGCCAGCAGCTGGGGGACAGGCGGCGTAGCTTTCTTT. Translation gives CASSWGTGGVAFF.

The rearrangement links TRBV28 to TRBJ1-2; TRBD1 aligns across 8 bases. Per the germline V gene, CDR1 is MDHEN and CDR2 is SYDVKM. V shed 5 bases and J 5 bases; nucleotides not matched to a gene: 10. This CDR3 spans 15 amino acids. The DNA for the CDR3 is TGTGCCAGCAGTATAGGACAGGGATATAGGTATGGCTACACCTTC. Translated: CASSIGQGYRYGYTF.

The chain joins TRBV6-6 to TRBJ2-7, with 9 positions matching TRBD2. CDR1 and CDR2 from the germline V gene are MNHNY and SVGAGI (reference sequence). This CDR3 contains 14 residues. The J segment lost 4 bases and the V segment lost 8 bases, leaving 9 bases of the junction unmatched. The CDR3: CASGRASGMYEQYF. CDR3 in DNA: TGTGCCAGCGGGAGGGCTAGCGGGATGTACGAGCAGTACTTC.